The 3 T cell receptor beta chains below come from one sample, sequenced in a study of blood T cells in healthy people across ages (dated by TCRdb to the mid-2010s). The receptor library was made with 5' RACE. The instrument was an Illumina HiSeq 2500. A second PCR of about 7 to 12 cycles was performed with a sample-barcoded 5' primer and a J-beta primer mix. TCRdb applied fastp at Q25 and MiXCR to the public reads, then kept only in-frame beta chains. When rows share a CDR3 protein, they turn into one entry using the most common DNA and genes. Here the sample has hundreds of thousands of distinct CDR3 sequences; less than 35% occur a single time. The ten largest clones take up roughly 17% of the sample. The sample was blood. All receptors derive from a woman at least 80 years old in good health.

This clonotype was seen only a few times. This chain connects TRBV7-2 to TRBJ2-7, with no clear D. Germline V CDR1 and CDR2: SGHTA, FQGNSA. V gave up 1 base and J gave up 0 bases, with 13 bases separating them. CDR3 length: 16 residues. CDR3 residues: CASSLGPARSSYEQYF. The CDR3 DNA sequence: TGTGCCAGCAGCTTAGGCCCGGCCAGGAGCTCCTACGAGCAGTACTTC.

With respect to this clonotype: A read error may produce the germline difference seen at one junction end. CDR3 residues: CASSFVTDAQYF. CDR3 nucleotide sequence: TGTGCCAGCAGTTTCGTCACAGATGCGCAGTATTTT. This chain links TRBV6-2 or TRBV6-3 with TRBJ2-3, with D uncertain. Germline V lookup: CDR1 MNHEY, CDR2 SVGEGT. The CDR3 has 12 residues.

This clonotype was detected many times. This rearrangement joins TRBV29-1 to TRBJ2-1; 11 bases match TRBD1. V shed 6 bases and J 4 bases; nucleotides not matched to a gene: 5. The CDR3 contains 14 residues. The germline gives CDR1 SQVTM, CDR2 ANQGSEA. CDR3 nucleotide sequence: TGCAGCGTCCGCGGGACAGGGGGTTACAATGAGCAGTTCTTC. Protein product: CSVRGTGGYNEQFF.